These T cell receptor beta chains were read from a single sample in a study of T-cell reconstitution after alpha-beta-depleted transplantation in children. TCRdb called the PCR reads again in MiXCR, with one record for every CDR3 protein. Of under 350,000 distinct CDR3 sequences listed, approximately 9.8% are singletons. Here the sequenced sample was PBMCs from the stem cell graft donor, taken from the stem cell graft. Every receptor here comes from a human donor who donated a stem cell graft to a child with SCID. The conserved cysteine and the conserved F or W are not part of the CDR3 here.

J	V	CDR3
TRBJ2-2	TRBV12-3/TRBV12-4	ASSLLMGTMRSGELF
TRBJ2-1	TRBV18	ASSPWRESYNEQF
TRBJ1-5	TRBV5-6	ASSRTGRQPQH
TRBJ2-3	TRBV5-1	ASSFRDRGLDTQY
TRBJ1-4	TRBV2	ASSPSPRANEKLF
TRBJ2-7	TRBV11-2	ASSLDQGRYEQY
TRBJ1-1	TRBV29-1	SGEDSPNTEAF
TRBJ2-1	TRBV7-7	ASSAGGSNEQF
TRBJ2-5	TRBV9	ASSVGVGVVETQY
TRBJ2-1	TRBV10-1	ASSITGGNEQF
TRBJ1-1	TRBV29-1	SAGHGEGFEAF
TRBJ2-3	TRBV27	ASSLKGGGTTDTQY
TRBJ2-7	TRBV6-5	ASSYGGPLYEQY
TRBJ2-7	TRBV5-1	ASSSTGTGEREQY
TRBJ1-2	TRBV4-1	ASSQDRTGYGYT
TRBJ2-3	TRBV27	ASSPGQHTDTQY
TRBJ2-7	TRBV20-1	SARDGAGEKQY
TRBJ1-1	TRBV12-3/TRBV12-4	ASSSIPDRELF
TRBJ2-3	TRBV6-1	ASTVGGLRTDTQY
TRBJ1-4	TRBV7-9	ASSQQGYSEKLF
TRBJ2-1	TRBV6-1	ASMSLGGANEQF
TRBJ2-7	TRBV5-1	ASSLVGHSYEQY
TRBJ2-1	TRBV18	ASSPPGTESSYNEQF
TRBJ2-3	TRBV5-1	ASSLGEAPDTQY
TRBJ2-7	TRBV19	ASSGRTGYEQY
TRBJ2-3	TRBV10-3	AIRTGTGDIFTDTQY
TRBJ2-5	TRBV29-1	SAVGGPNQETQY
TRBJ1-2	TRBV4-1	ASSQDYNQGYGYT
TRBJ1-4	TRBV12-3/TRBV12-4	ASSQLF
TRBJ2-7	TRBV4-2	ASSYPTATSGTTYEQY
TRBJ2-7	TRBV10-3	AISELGTQY
TRBJ2-7	TRBV28	ASRKGGASGEQY
TRBJ1-6	TRBV10-3	AISESEWAGDHYNSPLH
TRBJ1-2	TRBV3-1	ASSQGTGPGGYT
TRBJ2-1	TRBV25-1	ASSESIGSGNNEQF
TRBJ1-1	TRBV29-1	SVEGRGTEAF
TRBJ2-1	TRBV7-9	ASSPGGGHEQF
TRBJ2-2	TRBV15	ATSSGTGELF
TRBJ1-2	TRBV2	ASSEGRDYGYT
TRBJ1-1	TRBV27	ASSFSGMNTEAF
TRBJ2-5	TRBV27	ASRRTGVGGQETQY
TRBJ1-2	TRBV25-1	ATRDSRNYGYT
TRBJ2-7	TRBV19	ASNPGVKTYEQY
TRBJ1-2	TRBV27	ASSLSTGNRGYT
TRBJ1-1	TRBV5-1	ASVGGGLMNTEAF
TRBJ1-1	TRBV4-1	ASSPKTRGEWVMNTEAF